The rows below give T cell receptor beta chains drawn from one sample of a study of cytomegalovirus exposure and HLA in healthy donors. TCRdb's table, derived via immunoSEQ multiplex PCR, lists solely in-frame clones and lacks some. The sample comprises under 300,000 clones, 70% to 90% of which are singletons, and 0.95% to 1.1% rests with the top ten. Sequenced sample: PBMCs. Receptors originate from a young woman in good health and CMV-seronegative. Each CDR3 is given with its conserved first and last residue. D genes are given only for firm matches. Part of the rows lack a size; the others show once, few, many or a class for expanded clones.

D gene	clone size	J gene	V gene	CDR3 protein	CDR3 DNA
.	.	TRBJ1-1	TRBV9	CASSVDRDTEAFF	TGTGCCAGCAGCGTAGACAGGGACACTGAAGCTTTCTTT
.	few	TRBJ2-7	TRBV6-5	CASRRDGAYEQYF	TGTGCCAGCAGACGTGACGGGGCCTACGAGCAGTACTTC
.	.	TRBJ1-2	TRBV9	CASSVTQDYGYTF	TGTGCCAGCAGCGTAACCCAGGACTATGGCTACACCTTC
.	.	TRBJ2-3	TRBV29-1	CSVDPQAFTDTQYF	TGCAGCGTTGACCCCCAAGCGTTCACAGATACGCAGTATTTT
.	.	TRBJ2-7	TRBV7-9	CASSFDRNIYEQYF	TGTGCCAGCAGTTTCGACAGGAATATCTACGAGCAGTACTTC
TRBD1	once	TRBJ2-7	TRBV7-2	CASSLDRDRIYEQYF	TGTGCCAGCAGCTTAGACCGGGACAGGATCTACGAGCAGTACTTC
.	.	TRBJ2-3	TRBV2	CASSELPGADTQYF	TGTGCCAGCAGTGAGTTACCAGGGGCAGATACGCAGTATTTT
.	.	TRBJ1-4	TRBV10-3	CAISAGGTNEKLFF	TGTGCCATCAGTGCTGGAGGTACTAATGAAAAACTGTTTTTT
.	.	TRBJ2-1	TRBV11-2	CASSLAGTLGGWTEQFF	TGTGCCAGCAGCTTAGCCGGGACATTGGGTGGGTGGACTGAGCAGTTCTTC
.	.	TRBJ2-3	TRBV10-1	CASSETLKLADTQYF	TGCGCCAGCAGTGAGACTTTAAAACTAGCAGATACGCAGTATTTT
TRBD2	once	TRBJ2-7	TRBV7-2	CASSLDSGATYEQYF	TGTGCCAGCAGCTTAGATAGCGGGGCAACCTACGAGCAGTACTTC
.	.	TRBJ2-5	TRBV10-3	CAISDPRYQETQYF	TGTGCCATCAGTGACCCCCGGTACCAAGAGACCCAGTACTTC
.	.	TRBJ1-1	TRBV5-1	CASGQGREAFF	TGCGCCAGCGGGCAGGGTCGTGAAGCTTTCTTT
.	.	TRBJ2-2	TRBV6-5	CASSYVEVKGAGELFF	TGTGCCAGCAGTTACGTCGAGGTCAAAGGGGCCGGGGAGCTGTTTTTT
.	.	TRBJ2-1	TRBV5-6	CASSLEQGDEQFF	TGTGCCAGCAGCTTGGAGCAGGGCGATGAGCAGTTCTTC
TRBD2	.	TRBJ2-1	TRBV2	CASLAGRYNEQFF	TGTGCCAGCCTAGCGGGTAGATACAATGAGCAGTTCTTC
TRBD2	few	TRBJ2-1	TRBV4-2	CASSQARQSSGYNEQFF	TGTGCCAGCAGCCAAGCGCGGCAGTCTAGCGGGTACAATGAGCAGTTCTTC
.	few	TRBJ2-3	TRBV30	CAWSDLTSVTDTQYF	TGTGCCTGGAGTGACCTCACGAGCGTCACAGATACGCAGTATTTT
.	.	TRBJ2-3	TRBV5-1	CASTLNRDDTQYF	TGCGCCAGCACCTTAAACAGGGACGATACGCAGTATTTT
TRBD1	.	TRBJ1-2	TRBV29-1	CSAEDRGRNGYTF	TGCAGCGCCGAAGACAGGGGGCGGAATGGCTACACCTTC
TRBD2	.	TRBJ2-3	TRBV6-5	CASSRTSGTDTQYF	TGTGCCAGCAGCCGGACTAGCGGCACAGATACGCAGTATTTT
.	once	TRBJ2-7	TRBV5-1	CASSLGRRSYEQYF	TGCGCCAGCAGCTTGGGGCGGCGGTCCTACGAGCAGTACTTC
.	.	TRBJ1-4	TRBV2	CASSEFNSNEKLFF	TGTGCCAGCAGTGAATTTAACAGTAATGAAAAACTGTTTTTT
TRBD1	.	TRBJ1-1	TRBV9	CASSPRQGGNTEAFF	TGTGCCAGCAGCCCCCGACAGGGCGGGAACACTGAAGCTTTCTTT
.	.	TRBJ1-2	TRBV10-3	CAIPDTTLYGYTF	TGTGCCATCCCGGACACGACCCTCTATGGCTACACCTTC
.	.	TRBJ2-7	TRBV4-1	CASSQILARLSYEQYF	TGCGCCAGCAGCCAAATCTTGGCCAGACTCTCCTACGAGCAGTACTTC
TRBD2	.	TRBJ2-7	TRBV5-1	CASSLSSGRMPYEQYF	TGCGCCAGCAGCTTGTCCAGCGGGAGAATGCCCTACGAGCAGTACTTC
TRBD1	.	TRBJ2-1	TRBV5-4	CASRGQGLNEQFF	TGTGCCAGCAGGGGACAGGGATTAAATGAGCAGTTCTTC
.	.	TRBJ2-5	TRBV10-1	CASSLSRETQYF	TGCGCCAGCAGCCTTTCGAGAGAGACCCAGTACTTC
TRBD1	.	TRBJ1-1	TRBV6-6	CASTGQVNTEAFF	TGTGCCAGCACTGGACAGGTGAACACTGAAGCTTTCTTT
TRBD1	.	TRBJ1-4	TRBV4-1	CASSQKGARREKLFF	TGCGCCAGCAGTCAAAAGGGGGCGCGGCGTGAAAAACTGTTTTTT